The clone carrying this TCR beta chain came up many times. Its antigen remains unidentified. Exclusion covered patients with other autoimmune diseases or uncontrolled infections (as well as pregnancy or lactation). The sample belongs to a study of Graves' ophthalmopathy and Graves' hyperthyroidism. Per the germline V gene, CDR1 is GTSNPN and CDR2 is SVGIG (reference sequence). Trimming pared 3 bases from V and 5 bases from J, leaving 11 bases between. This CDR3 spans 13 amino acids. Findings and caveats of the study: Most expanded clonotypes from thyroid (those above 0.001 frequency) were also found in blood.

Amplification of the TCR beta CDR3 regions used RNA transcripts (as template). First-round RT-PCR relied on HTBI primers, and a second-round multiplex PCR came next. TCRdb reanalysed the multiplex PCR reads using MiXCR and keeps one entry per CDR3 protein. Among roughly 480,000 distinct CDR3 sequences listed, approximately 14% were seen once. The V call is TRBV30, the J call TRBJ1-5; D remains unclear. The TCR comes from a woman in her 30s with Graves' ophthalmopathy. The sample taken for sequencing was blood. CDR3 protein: CAWSERNYQPQHF. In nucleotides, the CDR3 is TGTGCCTGGAGCGAACGAAATTATCAGCCCCAGCATTTT.